This TCR beta chain was sequenced in a study of T cells in localized non-small cell lung cancer. General study results and limits: It remains possible that heterogeneity exists, since only one tumor region was sequenced. The highest T cell clonality was in uninvolved adjacent lung, above tumor.

To note about this clone: Its target is not known.

Sequencing was performed with immunoSEQ multiplex PCR; in TCRdb, only in-frame clones are kept and a portion is missing. The sample holds 820 or so clones, about 32% seen once. Germline CDR1 and CDR2: LNHDA and SQIVND (reference sequence). V gave up 0 bases and J gave up 0 bases, with 10 bases separating them. CDR3 size: 16 residues. The sample in question was lung tumor tissue, obtained before any cancer treatment. This receptor was identified in a male donor aged 60 or older with stage III lung adenocarcinoma. V gene TRBV19 combines with J gene TRBJ2-3, with D possibly called TRBD1 or TRBD2 (5 bases each). Written as DNA, the CDR3 is TGTGCCAGTAGTATAGAAGGGACCATAAGCACAGATACGCAGTATTTT. This translates into CASSIEGTISTDTQYF. Using reference TRBV19 and TRBJ2-3 for the parts outside the CDR3, the full variable domain is DGGITQSPKYLFRKEGQNVTLSCEQNLNHDAMYWYRQDPGQGLRLIYYSQIVNDFQKGDIAEGYSVSREKKESFPLTVTSAQKNPTAFYLCASSIEGTISTDTQYFGPGTRLTVL.